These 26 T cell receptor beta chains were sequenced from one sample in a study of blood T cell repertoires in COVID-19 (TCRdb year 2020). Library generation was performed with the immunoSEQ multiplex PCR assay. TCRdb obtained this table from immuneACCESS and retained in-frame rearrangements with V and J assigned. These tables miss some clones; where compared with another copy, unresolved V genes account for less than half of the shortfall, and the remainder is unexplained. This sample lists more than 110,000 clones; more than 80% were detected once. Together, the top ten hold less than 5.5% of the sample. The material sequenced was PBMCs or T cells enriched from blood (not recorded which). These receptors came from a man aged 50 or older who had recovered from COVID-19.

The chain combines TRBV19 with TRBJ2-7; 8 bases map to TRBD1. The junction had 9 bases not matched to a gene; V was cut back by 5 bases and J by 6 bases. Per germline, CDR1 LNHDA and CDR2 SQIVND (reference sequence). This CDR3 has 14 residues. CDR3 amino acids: CASSAFGTGGEQYF. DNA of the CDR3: TGTGCCAGTAGTGCCTTCGGGACAGGAGGCGAGCAGTACTTC.

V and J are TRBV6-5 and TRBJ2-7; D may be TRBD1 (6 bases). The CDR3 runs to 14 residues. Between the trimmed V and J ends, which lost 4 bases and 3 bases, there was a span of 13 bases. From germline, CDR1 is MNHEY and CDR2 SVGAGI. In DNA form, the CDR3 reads TGTGCCAGCAGTTCTAAGGACAGACTCTACGAGCAGTACTTC. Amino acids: CASSSKDRLYEQYF.

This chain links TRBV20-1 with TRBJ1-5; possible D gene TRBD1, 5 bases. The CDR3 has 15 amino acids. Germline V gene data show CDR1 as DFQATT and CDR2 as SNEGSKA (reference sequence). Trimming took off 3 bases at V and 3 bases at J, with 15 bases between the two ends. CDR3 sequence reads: CSASQAGPNNQPQHF. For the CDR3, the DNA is TGCAGTGCTAGTCAGGCAGGGCCCAACAATCAGCCCCAGCATTTT.

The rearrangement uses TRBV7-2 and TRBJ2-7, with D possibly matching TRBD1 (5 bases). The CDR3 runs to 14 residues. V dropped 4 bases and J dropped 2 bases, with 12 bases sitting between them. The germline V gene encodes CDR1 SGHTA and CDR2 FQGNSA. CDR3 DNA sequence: TGTGCCAGCAGCTCTCGCGTGGGGCCCTACGAGCAGTACTTC. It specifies CASSSRVGPYEQYF.

Written as DNA, the CDR3 is TGTGCCACCAGCAGAGCCAGGCCCCAAGAGACCCAGTACTTC. Protein sequence: CATSRARPQETQYF. The chain couples TRBV15 to TRBJ2-5; no clear D. The V gene lost 1 base and the J gene lost 1 base, with 7 bases spanning the gap. This CDR3 is 14 amino acids long. Germline CDR1 reads LNHNV; CDR2 reads YYDKDF (reference sequence).

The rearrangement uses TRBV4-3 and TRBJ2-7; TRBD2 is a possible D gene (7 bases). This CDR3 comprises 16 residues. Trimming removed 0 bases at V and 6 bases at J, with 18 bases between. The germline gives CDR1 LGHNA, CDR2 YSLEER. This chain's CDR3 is CASSQDRDTGRLEQYV. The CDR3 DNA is TGCGCCAGCAGCCAAGATAGGGACACCGGGAGGCTCGAGCAGTACGTC.

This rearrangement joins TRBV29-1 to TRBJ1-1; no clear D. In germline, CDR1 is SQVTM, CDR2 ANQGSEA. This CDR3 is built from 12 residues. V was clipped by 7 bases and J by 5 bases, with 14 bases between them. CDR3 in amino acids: CSAGSAVTEAFF. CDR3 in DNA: TGCAGCGCTGGTTCGGCGGTGACTGAAGCTTTCTTT.

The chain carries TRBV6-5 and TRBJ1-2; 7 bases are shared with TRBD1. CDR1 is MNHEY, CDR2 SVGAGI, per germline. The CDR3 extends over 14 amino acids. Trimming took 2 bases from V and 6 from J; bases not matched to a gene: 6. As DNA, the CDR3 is TGTGCCAGCAGTTACGGAACCGGGACAGATGGCTACACCTTC. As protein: CASSYGTGTDGYTF.

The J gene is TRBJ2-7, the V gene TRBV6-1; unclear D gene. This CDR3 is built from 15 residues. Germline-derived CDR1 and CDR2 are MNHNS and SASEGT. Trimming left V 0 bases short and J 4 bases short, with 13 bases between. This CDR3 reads CASSEAQNIPYEQYV. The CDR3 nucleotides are TGTGCCAGCAGTGAAGCGCAGAACATTCCATACGAGCAGTACGTC.

The CDR3 DNA sequence: TGTGCCAGCAGTTTTGTAGCTTCAGATACGCAGTATTTT. Its translation is CASSFVASDTQYF. The chain has TRBV28 and TRBJ2-3; D not resolved. V lost 3 bases and J lost 4, with 8 bases in between. Germline CDR1 is MDHEN and CDR2 is SYDVKM. This CDR3 spans 13 amino acids.

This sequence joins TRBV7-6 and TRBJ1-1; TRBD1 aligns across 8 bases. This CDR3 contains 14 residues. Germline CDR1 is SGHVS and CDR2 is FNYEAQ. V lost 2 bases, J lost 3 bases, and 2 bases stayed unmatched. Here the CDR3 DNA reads TGTGCCAGCAGCTTACAGGACAGGGACACTGAAGCTTTCTTT. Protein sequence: CASSLQDRDTEAFF.

The CDR3 region is CASSYWTGGYREQYF. In DNA form, the CDR3 reads TGTGCCAGCAGTTACTGGACAGGGGGCTATCGGGAGCAGTACTTC. The chain is built from TRBV6-5 and TRBJ2-7, with 11 positions matching TRBD1. CDR3 length equals 15 residues. The V gene's germline CDR1 is MNHEY and CDR2 SVGAGI. J was trimmed by 7 bases and V by 1 base; bases with no gene match: 6.

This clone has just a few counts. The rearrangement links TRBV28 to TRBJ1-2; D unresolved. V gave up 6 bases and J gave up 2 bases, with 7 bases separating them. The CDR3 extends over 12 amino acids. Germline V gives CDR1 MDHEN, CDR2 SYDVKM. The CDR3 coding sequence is TGTGCCAGCAGCCGTCAGAACTATGGCTACACCTTC. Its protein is CASSRQNYGYTF.

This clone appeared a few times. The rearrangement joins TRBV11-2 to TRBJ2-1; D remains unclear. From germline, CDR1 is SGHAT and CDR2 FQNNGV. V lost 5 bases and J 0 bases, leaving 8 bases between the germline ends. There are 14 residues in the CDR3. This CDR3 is CASSLVLSYNEQFF. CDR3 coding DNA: TGTGCCAGCAGCCTTGTCCTCTCCTACAATGAGCAGTTCTTC.

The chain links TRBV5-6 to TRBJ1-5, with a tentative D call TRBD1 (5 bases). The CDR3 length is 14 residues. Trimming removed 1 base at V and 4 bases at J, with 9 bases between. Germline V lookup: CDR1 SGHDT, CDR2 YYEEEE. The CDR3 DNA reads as TGTGCCAGCAGCTTGAGACAGCCTAATCAGCCCCAGCATTTT. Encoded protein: CASSLRQPNQPQHF. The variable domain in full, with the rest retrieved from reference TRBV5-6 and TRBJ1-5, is DAGVTQSPTHLIKTRGQQVTLRCSPKSGHDTVSWYQQALGQGPQFIFQYYEEEERQRGNFPDRFSGHQFPNYSSELNVNALLLGDSALYLCASSLRQPNQPQHFGDGTRLSIL.

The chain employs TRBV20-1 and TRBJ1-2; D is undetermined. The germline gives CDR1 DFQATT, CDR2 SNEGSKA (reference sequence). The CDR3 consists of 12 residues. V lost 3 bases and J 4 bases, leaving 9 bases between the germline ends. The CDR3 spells CSASEQIYGYTF. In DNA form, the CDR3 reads TGCAGTGCTAGTGAGCAGATCTATGGCTACACCTTC.

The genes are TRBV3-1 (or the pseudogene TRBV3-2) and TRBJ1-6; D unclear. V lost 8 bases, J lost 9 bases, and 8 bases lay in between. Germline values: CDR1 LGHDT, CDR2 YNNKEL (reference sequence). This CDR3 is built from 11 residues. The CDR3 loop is CASPGGSPLHF. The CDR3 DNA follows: TGTGCCAGCCCGGGAGGTTCACCCCTCCACTTT.

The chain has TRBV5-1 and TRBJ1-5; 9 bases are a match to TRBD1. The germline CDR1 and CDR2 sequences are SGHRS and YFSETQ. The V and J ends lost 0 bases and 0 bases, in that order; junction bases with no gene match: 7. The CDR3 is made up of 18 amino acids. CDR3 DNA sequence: TGCGCCAGCAGCTTGGAACCGGGACAGGGATATAGCAATCAGCCCCAGCATTTT. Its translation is CASSLEPGQGYSNQPQHF.

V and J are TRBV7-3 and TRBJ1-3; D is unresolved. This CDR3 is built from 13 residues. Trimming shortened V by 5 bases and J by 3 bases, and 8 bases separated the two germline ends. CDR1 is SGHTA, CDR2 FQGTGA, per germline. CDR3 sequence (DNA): TGTGCCAGCAGCCCGAGGGATGGAAACACCATATATTTT. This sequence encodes CASSPRDGNTIYF.

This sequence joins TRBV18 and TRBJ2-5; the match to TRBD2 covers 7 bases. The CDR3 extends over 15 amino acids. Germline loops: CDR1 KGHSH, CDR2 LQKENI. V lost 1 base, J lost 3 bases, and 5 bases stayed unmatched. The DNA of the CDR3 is TGTGCCAGCTCACCACAAGCGGGGTTCGAAGAGACCCAGTACTTC. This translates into CASSPQAGFEETQYF.

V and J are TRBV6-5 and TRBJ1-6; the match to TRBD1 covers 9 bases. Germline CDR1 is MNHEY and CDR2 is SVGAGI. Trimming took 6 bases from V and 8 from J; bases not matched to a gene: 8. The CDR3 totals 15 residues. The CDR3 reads CASRRPGQGDSPLHF. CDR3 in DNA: TGTGCCAGCAGGCGACCGGGACAGGGTGATTCACCCCTCCACTTT.

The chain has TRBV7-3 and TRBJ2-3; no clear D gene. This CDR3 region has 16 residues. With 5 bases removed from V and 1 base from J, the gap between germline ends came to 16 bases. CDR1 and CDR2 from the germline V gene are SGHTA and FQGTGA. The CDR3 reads CASSPNPGLGTDTQYF. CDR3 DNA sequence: TGTGCCAGCAGCCCAAACCCAGGCTTAGGCACAGATACGCAGTATTTT.

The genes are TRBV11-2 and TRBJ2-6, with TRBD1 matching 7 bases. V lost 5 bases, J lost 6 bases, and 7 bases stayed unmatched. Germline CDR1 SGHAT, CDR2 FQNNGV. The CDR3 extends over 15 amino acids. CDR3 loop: CASSRNRGTANVLTF. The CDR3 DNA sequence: TGTGCCAGCAGCCGAAACAGGGGTACGGCCAACGTCCTGACTTTC.

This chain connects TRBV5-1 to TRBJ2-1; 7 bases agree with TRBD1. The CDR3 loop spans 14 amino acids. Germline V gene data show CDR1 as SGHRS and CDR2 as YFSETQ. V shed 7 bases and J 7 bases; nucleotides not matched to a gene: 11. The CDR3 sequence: CASGRQGDWNEQFF. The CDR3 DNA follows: TGCGCCAGCGGGAGACAGGGTGATTGGAATGAGCAGTTCTTC. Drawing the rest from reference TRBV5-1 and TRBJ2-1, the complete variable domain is KAGVTQTPRYLIKTRGQQVTLSCSPISGHRSVSWYQQTPGQGLQFLFEYFSETQRNKGNFPGRFSGRQFSNSRSEMNVSTLELGDSALYLCASGRQGDWNEQFFGPGTRLTVL.

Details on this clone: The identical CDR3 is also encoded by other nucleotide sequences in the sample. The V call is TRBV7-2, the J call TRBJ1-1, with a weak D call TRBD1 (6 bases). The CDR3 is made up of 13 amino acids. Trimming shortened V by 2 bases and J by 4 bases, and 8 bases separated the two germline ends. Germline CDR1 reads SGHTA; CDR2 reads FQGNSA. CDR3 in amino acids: CASSLLQGTEAFF. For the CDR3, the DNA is TGTGCCAGCAGCTTACTACAGGGCACTGAAGCTTTCTTT.

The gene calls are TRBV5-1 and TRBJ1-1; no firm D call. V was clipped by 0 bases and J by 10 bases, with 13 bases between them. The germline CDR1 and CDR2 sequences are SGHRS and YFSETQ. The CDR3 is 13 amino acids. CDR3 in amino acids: CASSLERGSGAFF. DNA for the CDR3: TGCGCCAGCAGCTTGGAACGGGGTAGTGGAGCTTTCTTT.